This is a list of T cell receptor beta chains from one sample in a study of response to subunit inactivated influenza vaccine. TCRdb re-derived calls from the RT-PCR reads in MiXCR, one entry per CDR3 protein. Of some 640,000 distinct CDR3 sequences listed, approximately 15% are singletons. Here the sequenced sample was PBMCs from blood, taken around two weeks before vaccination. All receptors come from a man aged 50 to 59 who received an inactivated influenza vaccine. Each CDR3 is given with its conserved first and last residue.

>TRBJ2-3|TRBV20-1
CSAPGPMPDTQYF
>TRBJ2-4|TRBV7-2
CASSTGQGNIQYF
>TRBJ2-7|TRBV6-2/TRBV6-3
CASKSRLAGNYEQYF
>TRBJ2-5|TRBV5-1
CASSLGYETQYF
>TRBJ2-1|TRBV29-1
CSVIGLAGSNEQFF
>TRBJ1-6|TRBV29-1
CSVGAGNNSPLHF
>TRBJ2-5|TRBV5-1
CASSWVLQETQYF
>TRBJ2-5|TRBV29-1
CSVRRTGGGVETQYF
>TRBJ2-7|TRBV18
CASSPMGQGLVYEQYF
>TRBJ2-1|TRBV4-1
CASSQEWSGDYNEQFF
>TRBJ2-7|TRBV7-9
CASSLAREQYF
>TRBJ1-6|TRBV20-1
CSASLFTAGSPLHF
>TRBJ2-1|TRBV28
CASSPPDYNEQFF
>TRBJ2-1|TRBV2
CASSEFTSGPVPRFF
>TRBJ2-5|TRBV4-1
CASSQWTKETQYF
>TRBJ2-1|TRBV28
CASSSGGIPYNEQFF
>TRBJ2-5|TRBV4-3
CASSQDVSGAGSNQYF
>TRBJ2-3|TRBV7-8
CASSLLSRAGVSTDTQYF
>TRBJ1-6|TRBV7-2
CASSPRQGNSPLHF
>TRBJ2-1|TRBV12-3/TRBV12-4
CASSPSGRATYNEQFF
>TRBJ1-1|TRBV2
CASSEDRGTTEAFF
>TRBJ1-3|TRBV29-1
CSVSSGTGRGNTIYF
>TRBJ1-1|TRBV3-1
CASSPDINTEAFF
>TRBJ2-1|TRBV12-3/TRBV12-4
CASSFRGSSYNEQFF
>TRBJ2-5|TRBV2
CASSDLQETQYF
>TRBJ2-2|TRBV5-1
CASSLEGTPNTGELFF
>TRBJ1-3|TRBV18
CASSPPGRASGNTIYF
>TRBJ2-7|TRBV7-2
CASSPTRESNEQYF
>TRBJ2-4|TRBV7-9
CASSLSGTAKNIQYF
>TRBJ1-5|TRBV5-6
CASTRATGRRQPQHF
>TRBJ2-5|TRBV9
CASSVGGGLAGETQYF
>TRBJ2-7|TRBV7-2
CDSSLSSGGAGLYEQYF
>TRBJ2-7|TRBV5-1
CASSLETHSYEQYF
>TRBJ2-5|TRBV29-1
CSVEPRGLAGGPETQYF
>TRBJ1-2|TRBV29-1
CSVTGGREYYGYTF
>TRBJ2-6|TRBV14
CASSQEIGAGANVLTF
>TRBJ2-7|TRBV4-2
CASSLPTSGGLLEQYF
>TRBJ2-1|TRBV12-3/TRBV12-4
CASSSPGRAYNEQFF
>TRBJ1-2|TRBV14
CASSQGAGTNYGYTF
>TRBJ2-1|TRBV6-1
CASGRVAGVDEQFF
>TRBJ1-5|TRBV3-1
CASSQAGLQGQDQPQHF
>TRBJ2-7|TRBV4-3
CASSRTETSGTAIVF
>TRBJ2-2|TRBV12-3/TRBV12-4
CASSLSVAGELFF
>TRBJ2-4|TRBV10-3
CAISGGDRGGKNIQYF
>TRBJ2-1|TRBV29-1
CSVDPGLYEQFF
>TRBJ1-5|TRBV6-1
CARDNGDSNQPQHF
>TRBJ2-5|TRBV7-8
CASSLGGGGRETQYF
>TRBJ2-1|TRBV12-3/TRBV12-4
CASSLYRRNNEQFF
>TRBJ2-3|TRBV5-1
CASSTEVADTQYF
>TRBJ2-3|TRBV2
CASSERDGTQYF
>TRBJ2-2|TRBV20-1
CSARDLGRGDTGELFF
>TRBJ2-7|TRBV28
CASSFLSTSGSYEQYF
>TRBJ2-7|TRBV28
CASWGGAVSSYEQYF
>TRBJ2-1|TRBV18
CASSPPGDAYNEQFF